The T cell receptor (beta chain) described here comes from a study of shared clonotypes between healthy human individuals. Study as a whole: Donors had three CD4 naive, three CD4 memory, two CD8 naive and one CD8 memory plate apiece.

Regarding the study as a whole: The expectation was that sequencing depth would affect clonotype sharing among donors.

Clones were sequenced by immunoSEQ multiplex PCR, and TCRdb holds only the in-frame ones, with some missing. The sample records 550,000 to 850,000 clones, over 65% being singletons. CDR3 size: 15 residues. V lost 11 bases and J 5 bases, leaving 22 bases between the germline ends. Germline assignment: CDR1 MDHEN and CDR2 SYDVKM. Caucasian adults living in Nashville, Tennessee, provided all samples. On this clone: The antigen is not known.

The J gene is TRBJ1-5, the V gene TRBV28; D is ambiguous. Sequencing was done on a sample of memory CD4+ T cells sorted from blood. The subset was: CD45RA-negative fraction. The TCR was taken from a woman aged 30 to 39 in good health. CDR3 amino acids: CASAPAGKGDQPQHF. The DNA for the CDR3 is TGTGCCTCGGCCCCCGCCGGGAAGGGAGATCAGCCCCAGCATTTT. Supplemented by reference TRBV28 and TRBJ1-5, the full variable domain reads DVKVTQSSRYLVKRTGEKVFLECVQDMDHENMFWYRQDPGLGLRLIYFSYDVKMKEKGDIPEGYSVSREKKERFSLILESASTNQTSMYLCASAPAGKGDQPQHFGDGTRLSIL.